This T cell receptor beta chain was profiled in a study of T cell repertoires and leukemia-associated antigens (dated by TCRdb to between 2017 and 2020). At the level of the whole study: Around 15 million effective reads were obtained overall, with each sample giving about 5.1 to 7 million read pairs and roughly 3 to 5.0 million effective reads. The study aimed to identify which antigen a TCR Vbeta21 clone previously found in CML patients recognizes, using in vitro peptide stimulation of healthy T cells. Study-wide findings and limitations: The antigen specificity and function of the expanded clones were not directly tested, and further investigation of both was required. Numbers of Vbeta genes (roughly 63), Jbeta genes (more than 12), VDJ rearrangements and unique CDR3s did not differ significantly among the four groups.

A distance of 26 bases separates the germline ends of V and J, which lose 3 bases and 9 bases respectively. From a lookup of the germline V gene, CDR1 and CDR2 are MDHEN and SYDVKM. From the cysteine through the phenylalanine, the CDR3 covers 18 amino acids. Only the CDR3 part of the read is kept: 54 bases, read in frame from the first base. CD3+ T cells were first rested overnight at 2.5 million to 3 million cells/mL in RPMI 1640 without fetal bovine serum. Following the manufacturer's instructions, MACS immunomagnetic beads were used to pull CD3+ T cells out of the PBMCs. This clonotype was counted many times. Its antigen is still unknown. One base away there is no much larger clone; base qualities are not given. Total RNA was extracted from the cultured T cells using TRIzol reagent. 5' rapid amplification of cDNA ends (5'RACE) was used to amplify TCRbeta libraries from RNA. Before sequencing, Qubit, an Agilent instrument, and quantitative PCR were used to check library concentration and integrity. Sequencing of qualified libraries was performed on Illumina HiSeq or MiSeq by a commercial service provider. Per the authors' processing: TCR sequences in each sample were identified using MiXCR version 1.8.2. Qualified clones required a CDR3 longer than four amino acids, an in-frame nucleotide length, and no stop codon. A read containing the complete CDR3 structure was defined as an effective read. Validation of expanded clones was performed by RT-PCR with 24 Vbeta primers, GeneScan spectratyping, and Sanger sequencing. Starting from the raw public reads, TCRdb applied fastp trimming at Q25, assembled clones with MiXCR and retained in-frame beta chains. A single entry per CDR3 protein holds the most common genes and DNA from its merged rows. In this record, the V and J calls reflect TCRdb's handling and not the investigators' own analysis. The sample has 11,000 to 15,000 distinct CDR3 sequences on record, about 40% of them singletons. Around 9% of the sample is held by the ten biggest clonotypes.

The V and J segments used are TRBV28 and TRBJ2-2; confidence is insufficient to name the D gene. The sequenced sample was CD3+ T cells sorted from blood and cultured. This clonotype was obtained from a female donor in good health. The DNA is TGTGCCAGCAGTTTTATCACCCCACCGGAAGGGTCCAGTAGGGAGCTGTTTTTT. This codes for CASSFITPPEGSSRELFF.